This T cell receptor (beta chain) derives from a study of blood T cell repertoires in COVID-19. About the research overall: Sites in the United States, Italy and Spain provided acute and convalescent COVID-19 samples. T cells, B-cell-depleted T cells, or PBMCs supplied cDNA or gDNA.

How the authors handled the data: Estimated nucleated cell counts came from reference gene primer amplification. Assay: immunoSEQ multiplex PCR; the TCRdb copy retains only in-frame clones and omits some. From that table come the V and J calls and clone size; the DNA was used to work out D and trimming. The data show 40,000 to 45,000 clones, approximately 90% seen once. The CDR3 is 12 amino acids. CDR1 is LNHDA, CDR2 SQIVND, per germline (reference sequence). The germline V and J ends were trimmed by 5 bases and 7 bases, with 11 bases remaining between them. The sequenced material came from peripheral blood. The source is a human donor in a cohort sampled during active COVID-19. The chain couples TRBV19 to TRBJ1-2; D remains ambiguous. The CDR3 DNA follows: TGTGCCAGTAGTCTCGGGGTGTTTGGCTACACCTTC. Translation: CASSLGVFGYTF.